Only one count was recorded for the clone carrying this TCR beta chain. Per the germline V gene, CDR1 is MNHEY and CDR2 is SMNVEV (reference sequence). The junction had 4 bases not matched to a gene; V was cut back by 4 bases and J by 8 bases. CDR3 length equals 12 residues. Researchers used 5'RACE with constant-segment primers to make TCR alpha and TCR beta cDNA libraries that carry sample barcodes and UMIs. TCRdb reprocessed the 5' RACE reads with MiXCR, giving one entry per CDR3 protein. This table holds fewer than 200,000 distinct CDR3 sequences, roughly a fifth found once. This entry is derived from a study of T-cell memory formation after mild COVID-19.

The chain is built from TRBV27 and TRBJ1-2; 7 nucleotides agree with TRBD1. The source of this sequence is an adult woman who had mild COVID-19 (a few samples of this study predate the infection). Cell type and time point are not known. Sequences were obtained from PBMCs or a T cell subset sorted from them (not recorded which). Written as DNA, the CDR3 is TGTGCCAGCAGTTCTCGACAGGGAGGCTACACCTTC. This translates into CASSSRQGGYTF.